This TCR beta chain was retrieved from a study of blood T cell repertoires in COVID-19. The wider study: Spain, Italy and the United States supplied samples that represented acute and convalescent COVID-19.

Assay: immunoSEQ multiplex PCR; the TCRdb copy retains only in-frame clones and omits some. This sample yields 220,000 or so clones, of which approximately 84% are seen a single time; under 2% belongs to the top ten. On this clone: At one of its ends the junction is not consistent with the germline gene, which may arise from a read error.

The CDR3 totals 12 residues. The V gene's germline CDR1 is SSHAT and CDR2 FNYEAQ (reference sequence). This rearrangement joins TRBV7-7 to TRBJ2-2; the D is unclear. The sequencing input was peripheral blood. This clonotype originated in a woman at least 80 years old with acute or convalescent COVID-19. The CDR3, as DNA: TGTGCTAGCAGCACAAACACCGGGGAGCTGTTTTTT. Its translation: CASSTNTGELFF.